This T cell receptor beta chain emerged from a study of T-cell memory formation after mild COVID-19. Findings and caveats of the study: The study detected some responding clones in pre-infection memory, suggesting cross-reactive memory joined.

With regard to this clonotype: The antigen is unknown.

TCRdb reprocessed the 5' RACE reads via MiXCR and lists one record per CDR3 protein. The table records about 270,000 distinct CDR3 sequences, over 15% of them present only once. Germline V gene data show CDR1 as SGHTA and CDR2 as FQGNSA. The CDR3 is 15 residues long. The germline V and J ends were trimmed by 4 bases and 2 bases, with 14 bases remaining between them. The sample was PBMCs or a T cell subset sorted from them (not recorded which). V is TRBV7-2 and J is TRBJ2-5; possibly TRBD1 for D (6 bases). The sequence came from a man between 18 and 35 years old who had mild COVID-19 (a few samples of this study predate the infection). Cell type and time point are not known. CDR3 nucleotides: TGTGCCAGCAGCTCCCAGGGGTCGGGGCAAGAGACCCAGTACTTC. Protein: CASSSQGSGQETQYF.